These 9 T cell receptor beta chains originate from one sample sequenced in a study of T cell responses to AZD1222 COVID-19 vaccine. Sequencing used immunoSEQ multiplex PCR; TCRdb keeps in-frame clones, though not all of them. The sample has approximately 67,000 clones, 75% to 90% seen once. This specimen was peripheral blood, taken on day 0 of AZD1222 vaccination. The receptors were gathered from an adult in good health.

The CDR3 spells CGTVYNEQFF. The CDR3 DNA sequence: TGTGGGACCGTTTACAATGAGCAGTTCTTC. This chain links TRBV6-5 with TRBJ2-1; D is uncertain. This CDR3 is 10 amino acids long. Germline CDR1 MNHEY, CDR2 SVGAGI.

This clone appeared a single time. This chain joins TRBV28 and TRBJ2-7, with 8 bases matching TRBD1. Losses at the gene ends were 1 base for V and 7 bases for J; bases not matched to a gene: 9. The CDR3 totals 15 residues. The V gene's germline CDR1 is MDHEN and CDR2 SYDVKM. The chain's CDR3 is CASSLSRTGTGEQYF. The CDR3 bases are TGTGCCAGCAGTTTATCCCGGACAGGGACGGGTGAGCAGTACTTC.

The V gene is TRBV5-5, the J gene TRBJ1-1, with D perhaps TRBD1 (5 bases). The V end lost 3 bases, the J end lost 1 base, and 7 bases lay between the germline ends. Germline V lookup: CDR1 SGHKS, CDR2 YYEKEE (reference sequence). The CDR3 sequence is 13 residues long. CDR3 amino acids: CASSWTPNTEAFF. The CDR3 DNA reads as TGTGCCAGCAGCTGGACACCGAACACTGAAGCTTTCTTT.

This clone was found once. V and J are TRBV28 and TRBJ1-2; perhaps TRBD1 as D (6 bases). Trimming cost V 4 bases and J 3 bases, with 21 bases left between them. CDR1 is MDHEN and CDR2 is SYDVKM in the germline V gene. This CDR3 spans 17 amino acids. CDR3 protein: CASSSPVWGGADYGYTF. In DNA, the CDR3 is TGTGCCAGCAGTTCCCCCGTCTGGGGGGGCGCAGACTATGGCTACACCTTC.

This clone was seen a few times. The J gene is TRBJ2-1, the V gene TRBV5-1; D possibly corresponds to TRBD1 (5 bases). This CDR3 region has 15 residues. The V end was cut by 5 bases, the J end by 0 bases, with 12 bases between. Germline V gives CDR1 SGHRS, CDR2 YFSETQ. The CDR3 reads CASSQGLSSYNEQFF. The CDR3 DNA is TGCGCCAGCAGTCAGGGCCTGAGCTCCTACAATGAGCAGTTCTTC.

V and J are TRBV5-1 and TRBJ2-2; 8 nucleotides align to TRBD1. The J segment lost 2 bases and the V segment lost 0 bases, leaving 3 bases of the junction unmatched. The CDR3 loop spans 16 amino acids. CDR1 and CDR2 (germline): SGHRS, YFSETQ. The CDR3 reads CASSLGDRSNTGELFF. The CDR3 DNA is TGCGCCAGCAGCTTGGGGGACAGGTCAAACACCGGGGAGCTGTTTTTT.

V is TRBV27 and J is TRBJ1-5; TRBD1 is a possible D gene (6 bases). CDR1 MNHEY and CDR2 SMNVEV come from the germline V gene (reference sequence). This CDR3 is 15 amino acids long. Deletions cut 0 bases from V and 2 bases from J, with 8 bases between. This CDR3 is CASSLSKGGNQPQHF. The CDR3 nucleotides read TGTGCCAGCAGTTTATCTAAGGGGGGCAATCAGCCCCAGCATTTT.

The rearrangement uses TRBV19 and TRBJ2-5; the match to TRBD2 covers 13 bases. V shed 3 bases and J 0 bases; nucleotides not matched to a gene: 1. There are 16 residues in the CDR3. The germline V gene has CDR1 LNHDA and CDR2 SQIVND (reference sequence). CDR3 nucleotides: TGTGCCAGTAGTATCGGGACTAGCGGGAACCAAGAGACCCAGTACTTC. It encodes CASSIGTSGNQETQYF.

The rearrangement links TRBV11-2 to TRBJ1-6; weak D call: TRBD1 (6 bases). CDR1 is SGHAT and CDR2 is FQNNGV in the germline V gene. CDR3 length: 14 residues. The V end lost 1 base, the J end lost 7 bases, and 8 bases lay between the germline ends. CDR3 DNA: TGTGCCAGCAGCTTAGGGGGGCTAAATTCACCCCTCCACTTT. It encodes CASSLGGLNSPLHF.